The T cell receptor (beta chain) under discussion was sequenced for a study of blood T cell repertoires in COVID-19. The V gene end was trimmed by 4 bases and the J gene end by 1 base; junction bases not matched to a gene: 8. The germline gives CDR1 MNHNS, CDR2 SASEGT. This CDR3 has 16 residues. Here immunoSEQ multiplex PCR was the method, and the copy in TCRdb shows in-frame clones only, minus some. This sample has about 120,000 clones, with over 70% found just once. The TCR originated in a woman aged 45 to 65 with acute or convalescent COVID-19. Specimen: peripheral blood. V gene TRBV6-1 combines with J gene TRBJ1-2; 8 positions agree with TRBD1. The CDR3 sequence: CASSAAHDRGNYGYTF. Here the CDR3 DNA reads TGTGCCAGCAGTGCAGCCCACGACAGGGGTAACTATGGCTACACCTTC.